This T cell receptor beta chain was captured by sequencing in a study of blood T cell repertoires in COVID-19. About the study: T cells, B-cell-depleted T cells, or PBMCs supplied cDNA or gDNA.

The CDR3 runs to 12 residues. Between the trimmed V and J ends, which lost 1 base and 7 bases, there was a span of 8 bases. Germline CDR1 and CDR2: LGHDT and YNNKEL (reference sequence). The assay was immunoSEQ multiplex PCR, and TCRdb's table has in-frame clones only and misses some. Among about 170,000 clones, 87% were seen once, and the ten largest hold over 3.5%. V usage is TRBV3-1 (or the pseudogene TRBV3-2) and J usage is TRBJ2-7, with D possibly matching TRBD2 (6 bases). Sequencing used peripheral blood. The sequence was obtained from a man between 18 and 29 years old with active or convalescent COVID-19. CDR3 amino acids: CASSQGGVEQYF. DNA of the CDR3: TGTGCCAGCAGCCAAGGGGGGGTTGAGCAGTACTTC.